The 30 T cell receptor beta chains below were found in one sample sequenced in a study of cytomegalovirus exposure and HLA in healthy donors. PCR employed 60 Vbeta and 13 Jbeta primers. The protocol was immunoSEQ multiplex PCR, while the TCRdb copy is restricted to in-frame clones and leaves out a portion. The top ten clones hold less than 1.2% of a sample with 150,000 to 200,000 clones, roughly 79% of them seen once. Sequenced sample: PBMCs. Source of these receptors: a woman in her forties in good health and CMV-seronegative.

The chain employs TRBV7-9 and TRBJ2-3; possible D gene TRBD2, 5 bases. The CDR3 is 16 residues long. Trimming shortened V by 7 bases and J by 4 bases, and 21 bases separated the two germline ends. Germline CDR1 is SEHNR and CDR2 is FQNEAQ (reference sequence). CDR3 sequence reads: CASTTKGVGGADTQYF. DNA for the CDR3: TGTGCCAGCACCACGAAGGGAGTCGGTGGGGCAGATACGCAGTATTTT.

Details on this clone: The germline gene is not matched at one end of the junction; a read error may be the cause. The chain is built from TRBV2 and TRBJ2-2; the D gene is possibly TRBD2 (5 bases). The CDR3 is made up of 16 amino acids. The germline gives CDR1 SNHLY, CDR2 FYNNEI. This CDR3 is CASRRNRVTNTGELLF. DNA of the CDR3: TGTGCCAGCAGACGGAATCGGGTTACGAACACCGGGGAGCTGCTTTTT.

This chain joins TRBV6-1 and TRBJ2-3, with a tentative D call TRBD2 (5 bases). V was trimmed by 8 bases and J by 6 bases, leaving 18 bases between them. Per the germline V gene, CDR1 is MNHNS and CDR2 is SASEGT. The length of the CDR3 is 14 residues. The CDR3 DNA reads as TGTGCCAGCTCAGAAGCGGCTAAATGGGATACGCAGTATTTT. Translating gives CASSEAAKWDTQYF.

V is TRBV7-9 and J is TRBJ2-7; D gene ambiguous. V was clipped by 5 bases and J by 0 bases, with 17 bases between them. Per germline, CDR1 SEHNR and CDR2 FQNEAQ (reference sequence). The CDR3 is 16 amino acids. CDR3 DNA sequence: TGTGCCAGCAGCCGAAGACTTCTGTCAAGCTCCTACGAGCAGTACTTC. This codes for CASSRRLLSSSYEQYF.

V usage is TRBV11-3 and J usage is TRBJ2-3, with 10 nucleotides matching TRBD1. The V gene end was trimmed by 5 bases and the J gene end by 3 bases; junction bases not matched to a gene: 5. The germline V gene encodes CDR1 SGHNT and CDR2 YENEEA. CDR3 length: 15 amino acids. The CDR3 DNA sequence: TGTGCCAGCAGCCGCCGGGACAGGGGAACAGATACGCAGTATTTT. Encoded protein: CASSRRDRGTDTQYF. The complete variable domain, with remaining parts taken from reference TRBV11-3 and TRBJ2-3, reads EAGVVQSPRYKIIEKKQPVAFWCNPISGHNTLYWYLQNLGQGPELLIRYENEEAVDDSQLPKDRFSAERLKGVDSTLKIQPAELGDSAVYLCASSRRDRGTDTQYFGPGTRLTVL.

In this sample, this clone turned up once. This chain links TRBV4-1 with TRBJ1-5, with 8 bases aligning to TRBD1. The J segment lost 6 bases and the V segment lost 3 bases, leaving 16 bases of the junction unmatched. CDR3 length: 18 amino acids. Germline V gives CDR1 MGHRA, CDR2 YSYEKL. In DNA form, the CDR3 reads TGCGCCAGCAGCCAGGGCGGGACAGGTCTAGCGATCGGTCAGCCCCAGCATTTT. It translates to CASSQGGTGLAIGQPQHF.

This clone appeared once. The CDR3 DNA is TGTGCCTGGAGTCAACAGGTTAGCGGGAGAAGAGAGACCCAGTACTTC. Encoded protein: CAWSQQVSGRRETQYF. The rearrangement joins TRBV30 to TRBJ2-5; the match to TRBD2 covers 9 bases. The CDR3 totals 16 residues. CDR1 GTSNPN and CDR2 SVGIG come from the germline V gene (reference sequence). Trimming removed 2 bases from V and 4 bases from J; junction bases left unmatched: 11.

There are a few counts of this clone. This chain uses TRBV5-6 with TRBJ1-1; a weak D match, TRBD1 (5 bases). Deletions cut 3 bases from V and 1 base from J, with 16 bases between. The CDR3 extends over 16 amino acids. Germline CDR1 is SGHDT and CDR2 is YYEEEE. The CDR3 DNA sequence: TGTGCCAGCAGCTCCAGGAAAAAGACAGCGAACACTGAAGCTTTCTTT. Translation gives CASSSRKKTANTEAFF.

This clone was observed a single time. CDR3 nucleotides: TGCAGCGTTGAAAGGGGAATCTCTGGAAACACCATATATTTT. Translating it yields CSVERGISGNTIYF. The V gene is TRBV29-1, the J gene TRBJ1-3; a possible D gene is TRBD1 (5 bases). Germline loops: CDR1 SQVTM, CDR2 ANQGSEA. The V gene lost 2 bases and the J gene lost 0 bases, with 8 bases spanning the gap. The CDR3 has 14 amino acids.

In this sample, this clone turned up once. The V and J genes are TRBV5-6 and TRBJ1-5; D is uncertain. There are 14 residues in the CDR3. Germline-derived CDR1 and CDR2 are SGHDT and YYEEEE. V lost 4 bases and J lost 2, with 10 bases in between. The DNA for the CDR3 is TGTGCCAGCAGCCCCCAGCAGGGCAATCAGCCCCAGCATTTT. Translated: CASSPQQGNQPQHF.

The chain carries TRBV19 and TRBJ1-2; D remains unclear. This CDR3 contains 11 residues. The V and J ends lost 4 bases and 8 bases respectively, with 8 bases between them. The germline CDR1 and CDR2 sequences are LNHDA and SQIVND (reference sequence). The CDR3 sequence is CASSTEKGYTF. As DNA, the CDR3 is TGTGCCAGTAGTACCGAGAAGGGCTACACCTTC.

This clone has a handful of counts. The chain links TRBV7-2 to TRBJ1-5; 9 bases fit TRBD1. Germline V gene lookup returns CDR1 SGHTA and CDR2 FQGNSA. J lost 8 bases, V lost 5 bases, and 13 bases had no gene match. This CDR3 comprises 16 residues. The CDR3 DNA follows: TGTGCCAGCAGCGCCGGGGACGGGACAGGGTTCAAGCCCCAGCATTTT. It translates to CASSAGDGTGFKPQHF.

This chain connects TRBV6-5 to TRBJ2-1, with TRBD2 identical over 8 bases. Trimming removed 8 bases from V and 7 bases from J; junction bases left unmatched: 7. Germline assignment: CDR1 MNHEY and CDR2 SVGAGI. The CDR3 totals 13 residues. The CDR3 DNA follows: TGTGCCAGCGGGCGGGAGGTTAGTAATGAGCAGTTCTTC. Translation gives CASGREVSNEQFF.

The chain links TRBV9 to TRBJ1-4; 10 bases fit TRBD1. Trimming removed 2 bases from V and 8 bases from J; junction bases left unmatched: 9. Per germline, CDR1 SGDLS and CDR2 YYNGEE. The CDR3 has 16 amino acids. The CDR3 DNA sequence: TGTGCCAGCAGCGTCCGGGACAGGGGTGGAGGGGAAAAACTGTTTTTT. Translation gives CASSVRDRGGGEKLFF.

The CDR3 coding sequence is TGTGCCAGCTCACGAGATAGCGCCACCGGCACCCAGTACTTC. As protein: CASSRDSATGTQYF. The chain is built from TRBV18 and TRBJ2-5, with D maybe TRBD2 (5 bases). V was trimmed by 4 bases and J by 8 bases, leaving 17 bases between them. CDR3 length: 14 amino acids. Per the germline V gene, CDR1 is KGHSH and CDR2 is LQKENI.

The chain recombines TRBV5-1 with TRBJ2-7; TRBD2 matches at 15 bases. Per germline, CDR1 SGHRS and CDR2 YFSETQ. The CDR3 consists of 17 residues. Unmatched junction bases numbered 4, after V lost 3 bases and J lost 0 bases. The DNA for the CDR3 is TGCGCCAGCAGCTGGGGGACTAGCGGGAGGTCCTCCTACGAGCAGTACTTC. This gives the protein CASSWGTSGRSSYEQYF.

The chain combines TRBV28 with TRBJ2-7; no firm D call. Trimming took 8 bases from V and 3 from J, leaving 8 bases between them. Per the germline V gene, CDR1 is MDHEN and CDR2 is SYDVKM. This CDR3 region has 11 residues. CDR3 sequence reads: CASLNSYEQYF. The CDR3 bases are TGTGCCAGCTTGAACAGCTACGAGCAGTACTTC.

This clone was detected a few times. The CDR3 DNA sequence: TGTGCCAGCAGACAGACAGGGGGCACCGGGGAGCTGTTTTTT. It is translated as CASRQTGGTGELFF. The gene calls are TRBV6-6 and TRBJ2-2, with 9 bases lining up with TRBD1. The CDR3 runs 14 residues. After removal of 6 bases from V and 4 bases from J, the junction contained 3 bases not matched to a gene. Germline V gene lookup returns CDR1 MNHNY and CDR2 SVGAGI (reference sequence).

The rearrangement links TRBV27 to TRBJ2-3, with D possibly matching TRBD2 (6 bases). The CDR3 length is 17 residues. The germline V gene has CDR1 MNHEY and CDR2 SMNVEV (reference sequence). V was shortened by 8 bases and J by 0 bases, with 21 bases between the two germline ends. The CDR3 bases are TGTGCCAGCCTGGCGGCTAGCGCCTACATAAGCACAGATACGCAGTATTTT. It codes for CASLAASAYISTDTQYF.

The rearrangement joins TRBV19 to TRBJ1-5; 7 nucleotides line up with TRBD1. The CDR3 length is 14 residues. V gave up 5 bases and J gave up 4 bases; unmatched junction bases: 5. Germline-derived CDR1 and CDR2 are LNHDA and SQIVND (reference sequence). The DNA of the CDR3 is TGTGCCAGTAGTGCCCAGGGGGGAAATCAGCCCCAGCATTTT. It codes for CASSAQGGNQPQHF.

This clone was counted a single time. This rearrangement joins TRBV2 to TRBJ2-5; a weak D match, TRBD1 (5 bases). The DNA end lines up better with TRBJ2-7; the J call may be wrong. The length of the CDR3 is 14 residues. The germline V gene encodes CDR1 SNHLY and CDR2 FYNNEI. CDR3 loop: CASNLGVSSYEQYF. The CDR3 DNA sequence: TGTGCCAGCAACCTAGGGGTGAGCTCCTACGAGCAGTACTTC.

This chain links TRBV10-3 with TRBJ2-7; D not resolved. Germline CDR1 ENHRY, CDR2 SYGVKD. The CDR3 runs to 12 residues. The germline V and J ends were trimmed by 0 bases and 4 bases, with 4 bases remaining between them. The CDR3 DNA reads TGTGCCATCAGTGAGTCCGTTTACGAGCAGTACTTC. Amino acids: CAISESVYEQYF.

CDR3 DNA: TGTGCCAGCAGCTCAAGACAGGGGAAAGGGTCCTACGAGCAGTACTTC. It encodes CASSSRQGKGSYEQYF. This chain uses TRBV11-3 with TRBJ2-7; 8 nucleotides match TRBD1. Germline CDR1 and CDR2: SGHNT and YENEEA. This CDR3 region has 16 residues. V was pared by 4 bases and J by 1 base, with 9 bases of the junction left unmatched.

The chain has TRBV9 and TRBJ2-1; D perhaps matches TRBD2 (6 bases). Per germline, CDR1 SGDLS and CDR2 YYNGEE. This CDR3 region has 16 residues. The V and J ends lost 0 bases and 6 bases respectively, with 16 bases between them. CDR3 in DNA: TGTGCCAGCAGCGTAGCTATGGGACTCCCGGGCAATGAGCAGTTCTTC. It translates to CASSVAMGLPGNEQFF. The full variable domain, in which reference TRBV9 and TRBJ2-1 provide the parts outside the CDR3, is DSGVTQTPKHLITATGQRVTLRCSPRSGDLSVYWYQQSLDQGLQFLIQYYNGEERAKGNILERFSAQQFPDLHSELNLSSLELGDSALYFCASSVAMGLPGNEQFFGPGTRLTVL.

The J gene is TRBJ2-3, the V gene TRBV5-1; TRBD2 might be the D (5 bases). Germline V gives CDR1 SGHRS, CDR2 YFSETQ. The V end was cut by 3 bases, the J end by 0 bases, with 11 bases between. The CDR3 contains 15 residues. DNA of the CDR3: TGCGCCAGCAGCTCCGCGGGTACTAGCACAGATACGCAGTATTTT. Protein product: CASSSAGTSTDTQYF.

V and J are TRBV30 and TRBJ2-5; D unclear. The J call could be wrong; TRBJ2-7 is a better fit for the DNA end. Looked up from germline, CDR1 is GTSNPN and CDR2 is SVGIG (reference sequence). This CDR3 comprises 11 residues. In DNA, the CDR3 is TGTGCCTGGAGTTTCGATTACGAGCAGTACTTC. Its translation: CAWSFDYEQYF.

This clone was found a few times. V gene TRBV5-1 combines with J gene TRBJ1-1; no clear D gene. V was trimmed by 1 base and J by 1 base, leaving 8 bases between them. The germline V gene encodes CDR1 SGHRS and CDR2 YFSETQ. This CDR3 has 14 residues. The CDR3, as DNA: TGCGCCAGCAGCTTGACGGGGTCGAACACTGAAGCTTTCTTT. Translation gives CASSLTGSNTEAFF.

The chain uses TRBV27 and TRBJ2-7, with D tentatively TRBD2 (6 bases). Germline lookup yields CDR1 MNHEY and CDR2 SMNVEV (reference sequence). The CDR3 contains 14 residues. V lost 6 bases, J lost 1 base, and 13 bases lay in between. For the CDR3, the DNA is TGTGCCAGCAGACAATTCGGAGGGTCCTACGAGCAGTACTTC. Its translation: CASRQFGGSYEQYF.

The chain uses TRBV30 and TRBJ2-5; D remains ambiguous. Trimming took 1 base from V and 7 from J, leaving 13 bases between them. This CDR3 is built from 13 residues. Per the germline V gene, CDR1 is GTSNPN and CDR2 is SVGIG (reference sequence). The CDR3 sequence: CAWSGSYRGTQYF. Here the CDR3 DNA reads TGTGCCTGGAGTGGCAGCTATCGAGGGACCCAGTACTTC.

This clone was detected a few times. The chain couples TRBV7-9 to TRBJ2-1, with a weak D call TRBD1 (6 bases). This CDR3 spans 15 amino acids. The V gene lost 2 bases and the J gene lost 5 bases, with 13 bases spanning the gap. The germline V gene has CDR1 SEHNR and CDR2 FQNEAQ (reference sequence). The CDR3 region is CASSLMGSGDNEQFF. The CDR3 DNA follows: TGTGCCAGCAGCTTAATGGGGTCAGGGGACAATGAGCAGTTCTTC.